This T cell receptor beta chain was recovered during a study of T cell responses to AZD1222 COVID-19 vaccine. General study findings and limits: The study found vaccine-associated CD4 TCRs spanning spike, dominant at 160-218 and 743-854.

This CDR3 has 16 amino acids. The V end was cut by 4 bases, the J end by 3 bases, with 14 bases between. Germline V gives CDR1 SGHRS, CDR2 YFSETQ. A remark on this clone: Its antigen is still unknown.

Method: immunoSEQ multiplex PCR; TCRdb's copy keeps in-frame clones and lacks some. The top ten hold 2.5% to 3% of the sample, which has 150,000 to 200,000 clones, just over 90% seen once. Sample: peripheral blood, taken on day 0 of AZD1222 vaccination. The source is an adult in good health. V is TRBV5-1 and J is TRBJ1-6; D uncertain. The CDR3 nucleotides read TGCGCCAGCAGCCTGGGAGCAACTATCTATAATTCACCCCTCCACTTT. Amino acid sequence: CASSLGATIYNSPLHF.